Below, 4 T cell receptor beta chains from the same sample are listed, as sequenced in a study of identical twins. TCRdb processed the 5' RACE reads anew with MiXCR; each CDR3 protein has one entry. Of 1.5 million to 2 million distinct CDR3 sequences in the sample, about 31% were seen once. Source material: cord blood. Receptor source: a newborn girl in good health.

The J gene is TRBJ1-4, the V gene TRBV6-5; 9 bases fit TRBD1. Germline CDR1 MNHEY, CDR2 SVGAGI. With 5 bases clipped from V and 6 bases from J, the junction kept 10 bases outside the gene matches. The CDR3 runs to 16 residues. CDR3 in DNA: TGTGCCAGCAGTACCACAGGGGGCCGTTCCTATGAAAAACTGTTTTTT. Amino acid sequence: CASSTTGGRSYEKLFF.

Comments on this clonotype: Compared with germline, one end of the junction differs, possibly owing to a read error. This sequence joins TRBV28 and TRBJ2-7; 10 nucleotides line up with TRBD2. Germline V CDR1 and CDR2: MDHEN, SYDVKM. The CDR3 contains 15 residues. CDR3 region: CASSAASGSSYGQYF. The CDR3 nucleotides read TGTGCCAGCAGTGCCGCTAGCGGGAGCTCCTACGGGCAGTACTTC.

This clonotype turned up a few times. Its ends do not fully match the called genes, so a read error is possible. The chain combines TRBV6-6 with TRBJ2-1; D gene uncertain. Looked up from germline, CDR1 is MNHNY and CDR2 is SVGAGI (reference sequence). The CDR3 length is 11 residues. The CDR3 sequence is CSSSSRNEQFF. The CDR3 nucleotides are TGTTCCAGCAGTTCTCGCAATGAGCAGTTCTTC.

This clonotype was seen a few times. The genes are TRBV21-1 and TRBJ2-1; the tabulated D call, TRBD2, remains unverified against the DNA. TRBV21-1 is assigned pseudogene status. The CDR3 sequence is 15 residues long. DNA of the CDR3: TGTGCCAGCAGCCCACCTAGCGGGCAATACAATGAGCAGTTCTTC. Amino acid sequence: CASSPPSGQYNEQFF.